A selection of T cell receptor beta chains follows, all from one sample in a study of patients and donors after allogeneic stem cell transplantation. Via MiXCR, TCRdb re-called the RT-PCR reads, giving one row per CDR3 protein. Of roughly 30,000 distinct CDR3 sequences in the sample, under 7.5% are singletons; the top ten hold roughly 34%. The sequencing sample was made of blood, either unsorted or a sorted T cell fraction (not recorded which). The receptors shown here come from a human donor who was either an allogeneic HSCT recipient or a stem cell or donor lymphocyte infusion donor (not recorded which). It is not recorded whose cells these are; they may come from a transplant donor. The CDR3 runs from the conserved cysteine through the conserved F or W. A D gene is named only where the DNA matches it firmly. Clone size is stated in some rows and not others, as once, few, many or a class when expanded.

abundance	d_gene	j_gene	v_gene	CDR3aa	CDR3nt
many	.	TRBJ1-5	TRBV4-3	CASSQGLHQPQHF	TGCGCCAGCAGCCAAGGACTCCATCAGCCCCAGCATTTT
large	TRBD1	TRBJ1-5	TRBV7-9	CASSQEIQGVGNQPQHF	TGTGCCAGCAGCCAGGAAATACAGGGGGTGGGGAATCAGCCCCAGCATTTT
few	.	TRBJ1-3	TRBV7-9	CASSWLGGNTIYF	TGTGCCAGCAGCTGGCTCGGCGGAAACACCATATATTTT
many	TRBD1	TRBJ1-5	TRBV2	CASNTGAGGNQPQHF	TGTGCCAGCAACACAGGGGCCGGGGGCAATCAGCCCCAGCATTTT
many	.	TRBJ2-5	TRBV19	CASSLLPPGQGVETQYF	TGTGCCAGTAGTCTACTTCCTCCGGGACAAGGAGTGGAGACCCAGTACTTC
many	TRBD2	TRBJ2-2	TRBV12-3/TRBV12-4	CASTVAGRTGELFF	TGTGCCAGCACCGTAGCGGGGAGAACCGGGGAGCTGTTTTTT
many	.	TRBJ2-2	TRBV7-6	CASSLGLINTGELFF	TGTGCCAGCAGCTTAGGTCTGATTAACACCGGGGAGCTGTTTTTT
.	TRBD1	TRBJ2-2	TRBV20-1	CSAHSRTGRTGELFF	TGCAGTGCTCACAGTAGGACAGGGCGAACCGGGGAGCTGTTTTTT
few	.	TRBJ2-4	TRBV6-2/TRBV6-3	CASSSTTGRFQYF	TGTGCCAGCAGTTCGACAACAGGGAGGTTTCAGTACTTC
.	.	TRBJ2-2	TRBV12-3/TRBV12-4	CASIPGPGELFF	TGTGCCAGCATTCCGGGACCCGGGGAGCTGTTTTTT
many	.	TRBJ2-2	TRBV12-3/TRBV12-4	CASSFMGGNTGELFF	TGTGCCAGCAGTTTCATGGGGGGGAACACCGGGGAGCTGTTTTTT
many	TRBD1	TRBJ1-2	TRBV7-9	CASSLGDSYGYTF	TGTGCCAGCAGCTTAGGGGACAGCTATGGCTACACCTTC
many	.	TRBJ1-5	TRBV3-1	CASSQDWPGDQPQHF	TGTGCCAGCAGCCAAGATTGGCCAGGGGACCAGCCCCAGCATTTT
.	.	TRBJ2-5	TRBV19	CASSIRRSQETQYF	TGTGCCAGTAGTATTCGCAGATCCCAAGAGACCCAGTACTTC
many	.	TRBJ1-1	TRBV7-9	CASSLDDGGNTEAFF	TGTGCCAGCAGCTTAGATGATGGAGGGAACACTGAAGCTTTCTTT
many	.	TRBJ1-1	TRBV10-3	CAISEAAVTEAFF	TGTGCCATCAGTGAGGCGGCAGTCACTGAAGCTTTCTTT
many	.	TRBJ2-2	TRBV4-3	CASSSWVGGGELFF	TGCGCCAGCAGCAGCTGGGTAGGTGGCGGGGAGCTGTTTTTT
many	TRBD2	TRBJ2-2	TRBV27	CASMAGGYTGELFF	TGTGCCAGCATGGCGGGAGGTTACACCGGGGAGCTGTTTTTT
many	.	TRBJ1-4	TRBV5-6	CASSLFRQATNEKLFF	TGTGCCAGCAGCTTGTTTAGACAGGCAACTAATGAAAAACTGTTTTTT
many	.	TRBJ2-1	TRBV24-1	CATSDYTSGSYNEQFF	TGTGCCACCAGTGATTACACTAGTGGCTCCTACAATGAGCAGTTCTTC
many	TRBD2	TRBJ2-2	TRBV6-5	CASSRLAAGELFF	TGTGCCAGCAGTAGACTAGCGGCCGGGGAGCTGTTTTTT
many	.	TRBJ1-1	TRBV14	CASSQDFSIEAFF	TGTGCCAGCAGCCAAGATTTCAGTATTGAAGCTTTCTTT
many	.	TRBJ1-2	TRBV10-3	CAITSNPHYGYTF	TGTGCCATCACTAGCAACCCCCACTATGGCTACACCTTC
.	.	TRBJ2-3	TRBV28	CASGLYPSTDTQYF	TGTGCCAGCGGTCTGTACCCTAGCACAGATACGCAGTATTTT
many	.	TRBJ2-7	TRBV6-6	CASSYWGRGGEQYF	TGTGCCAGCAGTTACTGGGGCAGGGGAGGCGAGCAGTACTTC
few	.	TRBJ2-5	TRBV6-5	CASSYQGLKETQYF	TGTGCCAGCAGTTACCAGGGGTTAAAAGAGACCCAGTACTTC
few	TRBD2	TRBJ2-3	TRBV2	CASTNPTSGLTDTQYF	TGTGCCAGCACTAACCCAACTAGCGGCCTCACAGATACGCAGTATTTT
many	.	TRBJ1-1	TRBV7-9	CASSPNGDLTNTEAFF	TGTGCCAGCAGCCCAAATGGAGATTTAACGAACACTGAAGCTTTCTTT
.	.	TRBJ2-5	TRBV6-1	CASSEALRETQYF	TGTGCCAGCAGTGAAGCGCTTCGAGAGACCCAGTACTTC
few	TRBD1	TRBJ1-6	TRBV2	CASGRQGEGNSPLHF	TGTGCCAGCGGGAGACAGGGGGAAGGGAATTCACCCCTCCACTTT
few	.	TRBJ2-3	TRBV7-3	CASSLLAGTPDTQYF	TGTGCCAGCAGCTTATTGGCGGGAACCCCCGATACGCAGTATTTT
many	TRBD2	TRBJ2-1	TRBV20-1	CSANGRGFYNEQFF	TGCAGTGCTAACGGGAGGGGTTTCTACAATGAGCAGTTCTTC
many	.	TRBJ1-6	TRBV10-3	CAISDGQIYNSPLHF	TGTGCCATCAGTGACGGCCAGATCTATAATTCACCCCTCCACTTT
many	TRBD1	TRBJ1-2	TRBV7-9	CASSFRQGASGYTF	TGTGCCAGCAGCTTCAGGCAGGGGGCAAGTGGCTACACCTTC
.	.	TRBJ2-3	TRBV7-7	CASSLGPRGLGDTQYF	TGTGCCAGCAGCTTAGGCCCTCGGGGGCTAGGGGATACGCAGTATTTT
few	.	TRBJ2-7	TRBV11-1	CASSAASYEQYF	TGTGCCAGCAGTGCCGCTAGCTACGAGCAGTACTTC
few	TRBD2	TRBJ2-5	TRBV20-1	CSAPGTTEYF	TGCAGTGCGCCCGGGACTACAGAGTACTTC
.	TRBD1	TRBJ2-2	TRBV12-3/TRBV12-4	CASSADRATGELFF	TGTGCCAGCAGTGCAGACAGGGCCACCGGGGAGCTGTTTTTT
.	TRBD2	TRBJ2-6	TRBV6-2/TRBV6-3	CASSQAGSGANVLTF	TGTGCCAGCAGCCAAGCGGGGTCTGGGGCCAACGTCCTGACTTTC
.	TRBD2	TRBJ2-7	TRBV14	CASSQGGRALYEQYF	TGTGCCAGCAGCCAAGGTGGGAGGGCCCTCTACGAGCAGTACTTC
many	.	TRBJ1-4	TRBV27	CASSRRGRTNEKLFF	TGTGCCAGCAGCCGGCGCGGCCGAACTAATGAAAAACTGTTTTTT
.	.	TRBJ2-1	TRBV12-3/TRBV12-4	CASAGTGLNNEQFF	TGTGCCAGCGCCGGGACGGGCCTAAACAATGAGCAGTTCTTC
many	TRBD1	TRBJ2-3	TRBV7-9	CASSLTGASDTQYF	TGTGCCAGCAGCTTGACAGGGGCGTCAGATACGCAGTATTTT
.	TRBD2	TRBJ2-2	TRBV20-1	CSARGQGGTSGTGELFF	TGCAGTGCTAGAGGTCAGGGAGGGACTAGCGGCACCGGGGAGCTGTTTTTT
many	TRBD2	TRBJ2-7	TRBV12-3/TRBV12-4	CASSSRLAVYEQYF	TGTGCCAGCAGCAGTCGACTAGCGGTATACGAGCAGTACTTC
many	.	TRBJ1-6	TRBV7-9	CASSLSGANSPLHF	TGTGCCAGCAGCTTATCAGGGGCTAATTCACCCCTCCACTTT
few	.	TRBJ2-2	TRBV6-2/TRBV6-3	CASSPTRLRAGELFF	TGTGCCAGCAGCCCCACACGGCTTAGAGCCGGGGAGCTGTTTTTT
many	TRBD1	TRBJ2-1	TRBV7-2	CASSLGQGAYNEQFF	TGTGCCAGCAGCTTGGGACAGGGCGCCTACAATGAGCAGTTCTTC
many	.	TRBJ1-1	TRBV3-1	CASSQVEANTEAFF	TGTGCCAGCAGCCAAGTCGAAGCGAACACTGAAGCTTTCTTT
medium-sized	TRBD2	TRBJ2-3	TRBV10-3	CAITSTSGSTDTQYF	TGTGCCATCACTTCGACTAGCGGGAGCACAGATACGCAGTATTTT
many	.	TRBJ1-2	TRBV29-1	CSIYEGSEGYTF	TGCAGTATCTACGAGGGATCGGAAGGCTACACCTTC
many	.	TRBJ1-5	TRBV3-1	CASSQELRQPQHF	TGTGCCAGCAGCCAAGAGCTAAGGCAGCCCCAGCATTTT
many	.	TRBJ1-2	TRBV5-1	CASSQEGGYTF	TGCGCCAGCAGCCAGGAAGGAGGCTACACCTTC